A selection of T cell receptor beta chains follows, all from one sample in a study of T cell responses to AZD1222 COVID-19 vaccine. Clones were sequenced by immunoSEQ multiplex PCR, and TCRdb holds only the in-frame ones, with some missing. The table includes about 56,000 clones, 80% detected once. The source was peripheral blood, collected 28 days after the second AZD1222 dose. Receptors originate from an adult who received the AZD1222 COVID-19 vaccine. CDR3s include the opening cysteine and the closing phenylalanine or tryptophan. The D gene is left open where the match is weak. Size is stated for part of the rows, as once, few or many counts, or as a class when the clone is expanded.

J gene | clone size | V gene | D gene | CDR3 protein | CDR3 DNA
TRBJ2-1 | NA | TRBV30 | NA | CAWRGGTASYNEQFF | TGTGCCTGGAGAGGGGGGACAGCCTCGTACAATGAGCAGTTCTTC
TRBJ1-1 | NA | TRBV11-2 | NA | CASSLVGGNTEAFF | TGTGCCAGCAGCTTAGTCGGCGGGAACACTGAAGCTTTCTTT
TRBJ1-1 | NA | TRBV18 | NA | CASSLTDSGEAFF | TGTGCCAGCTCACTAACGGACAGTGGTGAAGCTTTCTTT
TRBJ1-2 | NA | TRBV11-2 | NA | CASSLDGGGSGYTF | TGTGCCAGCAGCTTAGATGGGGGAGGTTCTGGCTACACCTTC
TRBJ1-1 | few | TRBV6-4 | TRBD1 | CASRRTGNTEAFF | TGTGCCAGCAGAAGGACAGGGAACACTGAAGCTTTCTTT
TRBJ1-5 | NA | TRBV6-4 | TRBD1 | CASSDSILGTGKNQPQHF | TGTGCCAGCAGTGACTCGATTTTAGGGACAGGCAAGAATCAGCCCCAGCATTTT
TRBJ1-1 | NA | TRBV5-1 | TRBD1 | CASSLGGQGRNTEAFF | TGCGCCAGCAGCTTGGGGGGACAGGGTAGGAACACTGAAGCTTTCTTT
TRBJ1-1 | NA | TRBV10-3 | NA | CAISGIIGNTEAFF | TGTGCCATCAGTGGGATAATAGGGAACACTGAAGCTTTCTTT
TRBJ1-1 | NA | TRBV6-1 | NA | CASSDQMDTEAFF | TGTGCCAGCAGTGATCAGATGGACACTGAAGCTTTCTTT
TRBJ1-1 | NA | TRBV19 | TRBD1 | CASSKTGGTMNTEAFF | TGTGCCAGTAGCAAGACAGGGGGCACTATGAACACTGAAGCTTTCTTT
TRBJ1-4 | once | TRBV11-2 | NA | CASSLVSKKLFF | TGTGCCAGCAGCTTAGTATCGAAAAAACTGTTTTTT
TRBJ2-5 | few | TRBV14 | NA | CASNRAHQETQYF | TGTGCCAGCAACCGGGCCCACCAAGAGACCCAGTACTTC
TRBJ1-3 | NA | TRBV5-4 | NA | CASSSDRTYSGNTIYF | TGTGCCAGCAGCTCCGACAGGACTTACTCTGGAAACACCATATATTTT
TRBJ2-1 | NA | TRBV3-1/TRBV3-2 | NA | CASSQDRNDEQFF | TGTGCCAGCAGCCAAGATAGAAATGATGAGCAGTTCTTC
TRBJ1-1 | NA | TRBV5-6 | NA | CASTQGRGSNTEAFF | TGTGCCAGCACCCAGGGTCGGGGGTCTAACACTGAAGCTTTCTTT
TRBJ2-5 | NA | TRBV9 | NA | CASSAAWGETQYF | TGTGCCAGCAGCGCCGCATGGGGAGAGACCCAGTACTTC
TRBJ2-7 | NA | TRBV6-2/TRBV6-3 | NA | CASSYLDITYEQYF | TGTGCCAGCAGTTACTTGGACATCACCTACGAGCAGTACTTC
TRBJ1-6 | NA | TRBV6-5 | TRBD1 | CASSSDRASNSPLHF | TGTGCCAGCAGTTCTGACAGGGCAAGTAATTCACCCCTCCACTTT
TRBJ1-6 | NA | TRBV5-4 | TRBD1 | CASSPGQGYSYNSPLHF | TGTGCCAGCAGCCCGGGACAGGGATACTCCTATAATTCACCCCTCCACTTT
TRBJ1-6 | NA | TRBV5-1 | NA | CASSSVLRRDYNSPLHF | TGCGCCAGCAGCTCCGTACTACGCAGGGACTATAATTCACCCCTCCACTTT
TRBJ2-2 | once | TRBV11-2 | NA | CASSLILTSNTGELFF | TGTGCCAGCAGCTTAATCTTAACATCGAACACCGGGGAGCTGTTTTTT
TRBJ2-7 | NA | TRBV7-9 | TRBD1 | CASSLPGQRSYEQYF | TGTGCCAGCAGCTTACCGGGACAGCGCTCCTACGAGCAGTACTTC
TRBJ1-1 | NA | TRBV2 | NA | CASSYRGLNTEAFF | TGTGCCAGCAGTTATAGGGGATTGAACACTGAAGCTTTCTTT
TRBJ1-2 | NA | TRBV7-2 | TRBD1 | CASSLDRGLRGYTF | TGTGCCAGCAGCTTGGACAGGGGTCTAAGAGGCTACACCTTC
TRBJ2-1 | NA | TRBV29-1 | TRBD1 | CSVTGGSSYNEQFF | TGCAGCGTGACAGGGGGCTCCTCCTACAATGAGCAGTTCTTC
TRBJ2-3 | NA | TRBV3-1/TRBV3-2 | NA | CASSPSSTDTQYF | TGTGCCAGCAGCCCGAGCAGCACAGATACGCAGTATTTT
TRBJ1-2 | NA | TRBV12-3/TRBV12-4 | TRBD1 | CASRKNRGLSETF | TGTGCCAGCAGGAAAAACAGGGGGCTAAGTGAAACCTTC
TRBJ1-1 | NA | TRBV28 | TRBD1 | CASSQTGGVTEAFF | TGTGCCAGCAGCCAGACAGGGGGAGTCACTGAAGCTTTCTTT
TRBJ1-4 | NA | TRBV5-4 | TRBD1 | CASSLQGAQEKLFF | TGTGCCAGCAGCTTGCAGGGGGCGCAAGAAAAACTGTTTTTT
TRBJ1-2 | few | TRBV6-6 | NA | CASSPTQVATYGYTF | TGTGCCAGCAGCCCTACTCAGGTGGCCACCTATGGCTACACCTTC
TRBJ2-7 | few | TRBV29-1 | NA | CSVDWPLNYEQYF | TGCAGCGTTGATTGGCCACTCAACTACGAGCAGTACTTC
TRBJ2-1 | few | TRBV11-2 | NA | CASSLRAGGSNEQFF | TGTGCCAGCAGCTTAAGGGCGGGCGGTTCCAATGAGCAGTTCTTC
TRBJ1-5 | NA | TRBV19 | NA | CASSIGGAGNQPQHF | TGTGCCAGTAGTATAGGGGGGGCTGGCAATCAGCCCCAGCATTTT
TRBJ1-1 | few | TRBV7-9 | NA | CASSSGRENTEAFF | TGTGCCAGCAGCTCGGGCAGGGAGAACACTGAAGCTTTCTTT
TRBJ1-5 | NA | TRBV7-9 | NA | CASSFETDNQPQHF | TGTGCCAGCAGCTTTGAGACAGACAATCAGCCCCAGCATTTT
TRBJ2-1 | few | TRBV11-2 | TRBD1 | CASSRRDRHNEQFF | TGTGCCAGCAGCCGCCGGGACAGACACAATGAGCAGTTCTTC
TRBJ1-2 | NA | TRBV12-3/TRBV12-4 | TRBD1 | CASSLWTGVGYTF | TGTGCCAGCAGTTTGTGGACAGGGGTTGGCTACACCTTC
TRBJ1-1 | NA | TRBV18 | NA | CASSPRLEGTEAFF | TGTGCCAGCTCACCTCGACTAGAGGGCACTGAAGCTTTCTTT
TRBJ1-1 | NA | TRBV5-4 | TRBD1 | CASSLDRGLTEAFF | TGTGCCAGCAGCTTGGACAGGGGGCTGACTGAAGCTTTCTTT
TRBJ2-7 | NA | TRBV27 | NA | CASRGGLYEQYF | TGTGCCAGCAGGGGGGGTCTTTACGAGCAGTACTTC
TRBJ2-7 | NA | TRBV6-5 | TRBD2 | CASSYTGLAGNYEQYF | TGTGCCAGCAGTTACACTGGACTAGCGGGAAACTACGAGCAGTACTTC